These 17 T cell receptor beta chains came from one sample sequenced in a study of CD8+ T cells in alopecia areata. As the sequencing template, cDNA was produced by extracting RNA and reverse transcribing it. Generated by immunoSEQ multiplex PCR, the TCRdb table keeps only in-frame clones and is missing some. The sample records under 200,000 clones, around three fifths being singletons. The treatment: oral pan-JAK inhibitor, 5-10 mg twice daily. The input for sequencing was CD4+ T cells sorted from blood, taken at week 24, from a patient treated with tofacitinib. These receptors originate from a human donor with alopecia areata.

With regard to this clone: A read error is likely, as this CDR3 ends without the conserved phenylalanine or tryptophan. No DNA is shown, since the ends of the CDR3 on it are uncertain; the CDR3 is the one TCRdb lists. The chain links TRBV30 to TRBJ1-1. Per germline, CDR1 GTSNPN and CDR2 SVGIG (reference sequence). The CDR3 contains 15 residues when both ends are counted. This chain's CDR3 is CAWSVHGGAPIFGSA.

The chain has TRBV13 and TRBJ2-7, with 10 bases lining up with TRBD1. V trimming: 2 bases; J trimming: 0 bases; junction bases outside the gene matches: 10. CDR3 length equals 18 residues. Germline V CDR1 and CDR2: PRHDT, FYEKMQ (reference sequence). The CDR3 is CASSLSGTGASGSYEQYF. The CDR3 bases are TGTGCCAGCAGCTTATCAGGGACAGGGGCATCGGGCTCCTACGAGCAGTACTTC.

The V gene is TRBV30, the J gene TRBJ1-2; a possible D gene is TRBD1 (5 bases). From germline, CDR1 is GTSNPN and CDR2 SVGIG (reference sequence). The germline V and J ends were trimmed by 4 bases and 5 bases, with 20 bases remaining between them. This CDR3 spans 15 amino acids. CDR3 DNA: TGTGCCTGGAACGCCCGAAGCGGGGGAGTTTATGGCTACACCTTC. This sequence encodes CAWNARSGGVYGYTF.

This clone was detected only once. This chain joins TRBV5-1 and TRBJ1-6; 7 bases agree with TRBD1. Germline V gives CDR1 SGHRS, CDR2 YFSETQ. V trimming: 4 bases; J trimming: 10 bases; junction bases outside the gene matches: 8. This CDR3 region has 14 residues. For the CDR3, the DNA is TGCGCCAGCAGCATCCGACAGGGAGACTCACCCCTCCACTTT. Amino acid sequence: CASSIRQGDSPLHF.

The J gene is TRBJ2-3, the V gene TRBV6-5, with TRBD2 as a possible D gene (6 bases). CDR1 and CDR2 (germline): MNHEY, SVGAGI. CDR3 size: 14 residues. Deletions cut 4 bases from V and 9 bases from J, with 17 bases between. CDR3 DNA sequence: TGTGCCAGCAGTTCCCCGCTAACTCGGGAGACGCAGTATTTT. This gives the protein CASSSPLTRETQYF.

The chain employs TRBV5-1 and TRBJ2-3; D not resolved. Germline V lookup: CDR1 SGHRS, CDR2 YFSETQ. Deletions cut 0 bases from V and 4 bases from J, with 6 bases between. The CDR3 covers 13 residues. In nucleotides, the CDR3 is TGCGCCAGCAGCTTGGGGGCCGCAGATACGCAGTATTTT. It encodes CASSLGAADTQYF.

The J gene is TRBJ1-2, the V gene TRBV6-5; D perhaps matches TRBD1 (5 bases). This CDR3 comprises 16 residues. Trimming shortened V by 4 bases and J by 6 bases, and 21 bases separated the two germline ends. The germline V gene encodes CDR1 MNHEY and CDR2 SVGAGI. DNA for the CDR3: TGTGCCAGCAGTTCTTTCGGCCGGGGGAAATCGGATGGCTACACCTTC. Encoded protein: CASSSFGRGKSDGYTF.

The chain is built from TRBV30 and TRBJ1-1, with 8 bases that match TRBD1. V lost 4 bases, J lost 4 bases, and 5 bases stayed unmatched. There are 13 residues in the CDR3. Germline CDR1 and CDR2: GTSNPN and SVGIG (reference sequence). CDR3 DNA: TGTGCCTGGACCGATACAGGGGGCACTGAAGCTTTCTTT. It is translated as CAWTDTGGTEAFF.

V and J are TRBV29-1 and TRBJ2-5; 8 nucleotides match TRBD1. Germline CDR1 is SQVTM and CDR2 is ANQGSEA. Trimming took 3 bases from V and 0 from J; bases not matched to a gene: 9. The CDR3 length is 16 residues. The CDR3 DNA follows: TGCAGCGTTGAGATCCAGGGGGCCTGGTACCAAGAGACCCAGTACTTC. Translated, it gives CSVEIQGAWYQETQYF.

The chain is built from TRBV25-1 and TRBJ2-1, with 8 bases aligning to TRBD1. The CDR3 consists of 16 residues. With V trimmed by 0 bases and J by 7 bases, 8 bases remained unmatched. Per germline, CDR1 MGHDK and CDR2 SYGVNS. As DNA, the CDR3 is TGTGCCAGCAGTGAATATAGTCAGGGGGCTAATAATGAGCAGTTCTTC. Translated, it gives CASSEYSQGANNEQFF.

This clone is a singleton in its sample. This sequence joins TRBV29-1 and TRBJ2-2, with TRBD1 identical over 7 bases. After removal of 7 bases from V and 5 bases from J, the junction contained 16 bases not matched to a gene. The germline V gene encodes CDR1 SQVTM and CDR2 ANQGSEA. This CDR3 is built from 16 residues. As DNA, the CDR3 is TGCAGCGCCGGTACCCCAGGGGGTGGTAGGACCGGGGAGCTGTTTTTT. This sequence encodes CSAGTPGGGRTGELFF.

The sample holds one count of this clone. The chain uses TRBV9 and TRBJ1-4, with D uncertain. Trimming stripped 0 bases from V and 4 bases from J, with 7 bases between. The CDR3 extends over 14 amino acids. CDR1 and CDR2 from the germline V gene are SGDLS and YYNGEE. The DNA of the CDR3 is TGTGCCAGCAGCGTAGGGCGGATTAATGAAAAACTGTTTTTT. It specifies CASSVGRINEKLFF.

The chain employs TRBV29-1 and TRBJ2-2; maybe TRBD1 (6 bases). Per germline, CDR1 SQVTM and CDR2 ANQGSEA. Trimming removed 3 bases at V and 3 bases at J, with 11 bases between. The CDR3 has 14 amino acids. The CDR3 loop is CSVDRGHHTGELFF. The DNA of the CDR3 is TGCAGCGTTGACAGGGGCCATCACACCGGGGAGCTGTTTTTT.

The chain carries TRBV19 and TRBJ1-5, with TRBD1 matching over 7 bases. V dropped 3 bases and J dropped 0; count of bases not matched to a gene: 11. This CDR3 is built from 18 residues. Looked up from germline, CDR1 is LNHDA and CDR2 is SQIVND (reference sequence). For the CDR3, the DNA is TGTGCCAGTAGTATCCCCCCGGGACAGCACTATAGCAATCAGCCCCAGCATTTT. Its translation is CASSIPPGQHYSNQPQHF.

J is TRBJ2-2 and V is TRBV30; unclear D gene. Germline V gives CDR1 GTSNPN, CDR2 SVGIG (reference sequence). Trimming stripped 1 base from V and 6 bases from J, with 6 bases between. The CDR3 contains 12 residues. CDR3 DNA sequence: TGTGCCTGGAGTGGCCCAGCCGGGGAGCTGTTTTTT. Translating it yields CAWSGPAGELFF.

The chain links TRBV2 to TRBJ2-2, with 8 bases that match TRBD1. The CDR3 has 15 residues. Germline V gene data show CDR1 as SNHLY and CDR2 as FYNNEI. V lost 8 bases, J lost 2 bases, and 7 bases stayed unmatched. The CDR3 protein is CASSVDRVNTGELFF. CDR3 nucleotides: TGTGCCAGCTCGGTGGACAGGGTTAACACCGGGGAGCTGTTTTTT.

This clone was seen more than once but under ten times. The CDR3 DNA sequence: TGTGCCTGGAGTGGGACTAGCGGTCCATCGCAGTACTTC. This translates into CAWSGTSGPSQYF. The V call is TRBV30, the J call TRBJ2-5, with TRBD2 identical over 10 bases. Germline CDR1 GTSNPN, CDR2 SVGIG (reference sequence). This CDR3 spans 13 amino acids. V gave up 1 base and J gave up 11 bases; unmatched junction bases: 7.